These T cell receptor beta chains were read from a single sample in a study of blood T cell repertoires in COVID-19. Clones were read by immunoSEQ multiplex PCR, and TCRdb kept only the in-frame ones, dropping some. The table lists about 190,000 clones, about four fifths of them singletons. Sample: PBMCs or T cells enriched from blood (not recorded which). These receptors were obtained from a woman aged 30 to 39 who had recovered from COVID-19. CDR3s include the opening cysteine and the closing phenylalanine or tryptophan. D genes are given only for firm matches. Size tells how often a clone was seen (once, few, many) or the class of an expanded clone, and some rows leave it out.

TRBD1,-,TRBJ1-5,TRBV7-6,CASSLGTGVNQPQHF,TGTGCCAGCAGCTTAGGGACAGGCGTCAATCAGCCCCAGCATTTT
-,-,TRBJ2-5,TRBV28,CASSSPVGLPQETQYF,TGTGCCAGCAGTTCCCCGGTTGGGCTACCTCAAGAGACCCAGTACTTC
-,-,TRBJ1-2,TRBV6-2/TRBV6-3,CASSPPGLLGYTF,TGTGCCAGCAGTCCCCCAGGTTTACTTGGCTACACCTTC
TRBD2,once,TRBJ2-5,TRBV12-5,CASGLVSRVGGAPETQYF,TGTGCTAGTGGTTTGGTAAGTCGTGTCGGGGGGGCCCCGGAGACCCAGTACTTC
-,once,TRBJ1-1,TRBV10-3,CAISEGVRTEAFF,TGTGCCATCAGTGAAGGGGTGCGCACTGAAGCTTTCTTT
TRBD1,-,TRBJ2-2,TRBV27,CASSLGQGYTGELFF,TGTGCCAGCAGTCTGGGACAGGGATACACCGGGGAGCTGTTTTTT
TRBD2,-,TRBJ2-5,TRBV7-9,CASSSSGGETQYF,TGTGCCAGCAGCTCATCGGGAGGTGAGACCCAGTACTTC
TRBD1,-,TRBJ1-4,TRBV15,CATSRTGGNEKLFF,TGTGCCACCAGCAGGACAGGGGGTAATGAAAAACTGTTTTTT
TRBD2,-,TRBJ2-7,TRBV7-9,CASSPPWTSVAYEQYF,TGTGCCAGCAGCCCCCCCTGGACTAGCGTAGCCTACGAGCAGTACTTC
-,-,TRBJ1-1,TRBV5-6,CASSLAGGRLIMNTEAFF,TGTGCCAGCAGCTTGGCCGGGGGTCGGCTGATCATGAACACTGAAGCTTTCTTT
TRBD1,-,TRBJ1-4,TRBV14,CASSQIGTENEKLFF,TGTGCCAGCAGCCAGATAGGGACAGAGAATGAAAAACTGTTTTTT
TRBD1,once,TRBJ1-1,TRBV28,CASSPIFPRQGAENTEAFF,TGTGCCAGCAGTCCGATTTTCCCGCGACAGGGGGCGGAGAACACTGAAGCTTTCTTT
-,-,TRBJ2-7,TRBV5-1,CASSFMANSYEQYF,TGCGCCAGCAGCTTTATGGCCAACTCCTACGAGCAGTACTTC
-,-,TRBJ1-2,TRBV12-3/TRBV12-4,CASSRTGDYGYTF,TGTGCCAGCAGCCGGACGGGGGACTATGGCTACACCTTC
TRBD2,-,TRBJ2-5,TRBV19,CASNRGGPQETQYF,TGTGCCAGTAATCGCGGGGGGCCTCAAGAGACCCAGTACTTC
-,-,TRBJ1-1,TRBV5-4,CASSFIEGEAFF,TGTGCCAGCAGCTTCATCGAGGGTGAAGCTTTCTTT
TRBD2,-,TRBJ2-1,TRBV7-2,CASSFLAGASSYNEQFF,TGTGCCAGCAGCTTTCTAGCGGGGGCAAGCTCCTACAATGAGCAGTTCTTC
TRBD1,-,TRBJ2-1,TRBV5-4,CASSPLQGANNEQFF,TGTGCCAGCAGCCCCTTACAGGGGGCCAACAATGAGCAGTTCTTC
-,-,TRBJ2-6,TRBV5-1,CASNRDSSGANVLTF,TGCGCCAGCAACCGAGACAGCTCTGGGGCCAACGTCCTGACTTTC
-,few,TRBJ2-1,TRBV12-3/TRBV12-4,CATGLSPYNEQFF,TGTGCCACCGGACTATCCCCCTACAATGAGCAGTTCTTC
-,-,TRBJ1-5,TRBV6-1,CASSEAGGVSQPQHF,TGTGCCAGCAGTGAAGCAGGGGGTGTATCTCAGCCCCAGCATTTT
TRBD1,-,TRBJ1-1,TRBV28,CAINSGGLNTEAFF,TGTGCCATCAACTCAGGGGGGCTGAACACTGAAGCTTTCTTT
-,-,TRBJ2-7,TRBV6-5,CASNGGWGSSYEQYF,TGTGCCAGCAATGGGGGGTGGGGAAGCTCCTACGAGCAGTACTTC
TRBD2,-,TRBJ2-1,TRBV18,CASSGTSGITNEQFF,TGTGCCAGCTCCGGGACTAGCGGGATCACGAATGAGCAGTTCTTC
-,few,TRBJ1-1,TRBV6-2/TRBV6-3,CASSYSGWAAEAFF,TGTGCCAGCAGTTACTCTGGGTGGGCCGCTGAAGCTTTCTTT
TRBD2,-,TRBJ2-7,TRBV5-1,CASSRKKVAGEVIHEQYF,TGCGCCAGCAGCCGTAAGAAAGTAGCGGGAGAGGTAATCCACGAGCAGTACTTC
TRBD2,once,TRBJ2-3,TRBV9,CASSVALGRGSNTDTQYF,TGTGCCAGCAGCGTAGCCCTTGGGCGGGGGTCTAACACAGATACGCAGTATTTT
-,-,TRBJ1-2,TRBV5-1,CASRPGDYGYTF,TGCGCCAGCAGACCGGGGGACTATGGCTACACCTTC
-,-,TRBJ1-5,TRBV6-2/TRBV6-3,CASSWGGFQPQHF,TGTGCCAGCAGTTGGGGAGGGTTTCAGCCCCAGCATTTT
TRBD1,-,TRBJ2-1,TRBV18,CASPGTGVSEQFF,TGTGCCAGCCCCGGGACAGGGGTGAGTGAGCAGTTCTTC
TRBD2,-,TRBJ2-5,TRBV12-3/TRBV12-4,CASSWGEGETQYF,TGTGCCAGCAGTTGGGGGGAGGGGGAGACCCAGTACTTC
TRBD2,-,TRBJ2-1,TRBV5-1,CASTLAGGTNEQFF,TGCGCCAGCACCCTAGCGGGGGGTACTAATGAGCAGTTCTTC
TRBD1,-,TRBJ1-1,TRBV19,CASSTPQGGEAFF,TGTGCCAGTAGTACACCTCAGGGGGGTGAAGCTTTCTTT
-,-,TRBJ2-1,TRBV28,CASFDLGGSYNEQFF,TGTGCCAGCTTCGACTTAGGGGGTTCCTACAATGAGCAGTTCTTC
-,-,TRBJ2-1,TRBV25-1,CASSESSNSINEQFF,TGTGCCAGCAGTGAATCATCTAACAGTATCAATGAGCAGTTCTTC
-,-,TRBJ1-1,TRBV9,CASSRDFGTEAFF,TGTGCCAGCAGCCGGGACTTCGGCACTGAAGCTTTCTTT
-,-,TRBJ1-1,TRBV18,CASSPPGIGTEAFF,TGTGCCAGCTCACCTCCGGGAATCGGGACTGAAGCTTTCTTT
-,-,TRBJ2-7,TRBV27,CASSLLGASYEQYF,TGTGCCAGCAGTTTATTAGGGGCCTCCTACGAGCAGTACTTC
TRBD2,-,TRBJ2-2,TRBV27,CASSFTRTSEMAGELFF,TGTGCCAGCAGTTTCACTCGGACTAGCGAGATGGCCGGGGAGCTGTTTTTT
TRBD2,-,TRBJ2-7,TRBV6-5,CASSYRLGREAYEQYF,TGTGCCAGCAGTTACCGGCTTGGGCGGGAGGCCTACGAGCAGTACTTC
-,-,TRBJ2-5,TRBV29-1,CSVERGSQETQYF,TGCAGCGTTGAAAGGGGTTCTCAAGAGACCCAGTACTTC
TRBD1,-,TRBJ2-7,TRBV7-3,CASSPGDRVSYEQYF,TGTGCCAGCAGTCCAGGCGACAGGGTAAGCTACGAGCAGTACTTC
-,few,TRBJ1-3,TRBV29-1,CSVDRADTIYF,TGCAGCGTTGACAGGGCTGACACCATATATTTT
-,-,TRBJ1-5,TRBV6-6,CASSQTLPQGRNQPQHF,TGTGCCAGCAGTCAAACCCTGCCACAGGGTAGGAATCAGCCCCAGCATTTT
TRBD2,-,TRBJ2-1,TRBV19,CASSISLAANNEQFF,TGTGCCAGTAGTATAAGCCTAGCGGCTAACAATGAGCAGTTCTTC
-,few,TRBJ2-1,TRBV6-5,CASSSMTSLYEQFF,TGTGCCAGCAGTTCCATGACTAGTCTCTATGAGCAGTTCTTC
TRBD1,few,TRBJ1-6,TRBV5-1,CASSLSNRGNSPLHF,TGCGCCAGCAGCTTGTCGAACAGGGGGAATTCACCCCTCCACTTT
TRBD1,-,TRBJ2-1,TRBV7-9,CASSLVGTGHNEQFF,TGTGCCAGCAGCTTAGTGGGGACAGGCCACAATGAGCAGTTCTTC
-,-,TRBJ1-2,TRBV7-9,CASSLAQGHFSGYTF,TGTGCCAGCAGCTTAGCCCAGGGACATTTCTCTGGCTACACCTTC
TRBD2,-,TRBJ2-1,TRBV5-1,CASSSGLAAVLNEQFF,TGCGCCAGCAGCTCCGGACTAGCCGCCGTGCTAAATGAGCAGTTCTTC
TRBD1,-,TRBJ1-1,TRBV3-1/TRBV3-2,CASTPGGRASLEAFF,TGTGCCAGCACCCCAGGGGGCAGGGCCTCACTCGAAGCTTTCTTT
TRBD1,-,TRBJ1-1,TRBV6-1,CASSDRSTGLGTEAFF,TGTGCCAGCAGTGACCGTTCGACAGGGCTTGGCACTGAAGCTTTCTTT
TRBD2,-,TRBJ2-3,TRBV28,CASSIMRLAKTDTQYF,TGTGCCAGCAGTATAATGAGACTAGCAAAAACAGATACGCAGTATTTT
-,few,TRBJ1-6,TRBV18,CASSPGTRGVGSPLHF,TGTGCCAGCTCACCAGGGACGCGGGGTGTCGGATCACCCCTCCACTTT
-,few,TRBJ2-3,TRBV6-4,CASSPTGETDTQYF,TGTGCCAGCAGTCCGACGGGGGAAACAGATACGCAGTATTTT